Listed here are 20 T cell receptor beta chains from one sample, sequenced in a study of siplizumab effects on memory and regulatory T cells (dated by TCRdb to between 2019 and 2020). The library relied on the immunoSEQ multiplex PCR assay. What TCRdb holds here is the immuneACCESS table cut down to in-frame rearrangements. Part of the clones is not present; checked against another copy, under half of the missing clones reflect an unresolved V gene, and the others are unexplained. The sample contains roughly 5,300 clones, around half of them found a single time. Of the sample, approximately 83% is held by the ten largest clones. Which antigens these TCRs recognize remains unknown. Cells in the mixed lymphocyte reaction were cultured together at 37 degrees C for about 6 days. The sample comprised CFSE-low (dividing) CD8+ T cells sorted from an allogeneic mixed lymphocyte reaction. The source of these receptors is a human donor in good health; the cells came from an allogeneic mixed lymphocyte reaction. Some clones in this sample may be carry-over from other donors' samples.

This chain links TRBV19 with TRBJ2-1; D might be TRBD1 or TRBD2, each matching 5 bases. Trimming took 6 bases from V and 2 from J, leaving 14 bases between them. The CDR3 totals 15 residues. CDR1 is LNHDA and CDR2 is SQIVND in the germline V gene (reference sequence). CDR3 region: CASRPRLGAYNEQFF. CDR3 bases: TGTGCCAGTAGACCTCGCTTGGGGGCCTACAATGAGCAGTTCTTC.

This chain joins TRBV29-1 and TRBJ2-3; tentative D call: TRBD1 (5 bases). Looked up from germline, CDR1 is SQVTM and CDR2 is ANQGSEA. Trimming left V 3 bases short and J 3 bases short, with 22 bases between. The CDR3 has 17 amino acids. DNA of the CDR3: TGCAGCGTTGACTCCACCCTGGTTAGCAGGGCGACAGATACGCAGTATTTT. Translating it yields CSVDSTLVSRATDTQYF.

This clone is medium-sized. The chain has TRBV2 and TRBJ2-7; 9 nucleotides align to TRBD2. The V gene end was trimmed by 10 bases and the J gene end by 3 bases; junction bases not matched to a gene: 7. The CDR3 sequence is 13 residues long. CDR1 SNHLY and CDR2 FYNNEI come from the germline V gene. The CDR3 DNA reads as TGTGCCAACATTGGGACTAGCAGCTACGAGCAGTACTTC. It is translated as CANIGTSSYEQYF.

The CDR3 DNA follows: TGTGCCAGCAGCTCGTGGACAGGAGAGTACGAGCAGTACTTC. This encodes CASSSWTGEYEQYF. The chain couples TRBV11-2 to TRBJ2-7; 7 positions agree with TRBD1. Germline CDR1 reads SGHAT; CDR2 reads FQNNGV. Trimming took 4 bases from V and 4 from J; bases not matched to a gene: 7. The CDR3 sequence is 14 residues long. The full variable domain, completed using reference TRBV11-2 and TRBJ2-7, is EAGVAQSPRYKIIEKRQSVAFWCNPISGHATLYWYQQILGQGPKLLIQFQNNGVVDDSQLPKDRFSAERLKGVDSTLKIQPAKLEDSAVYLCASSSWTGEYEQYFGPGTRLTVT.

This rearrangement joins TRBV6-1 to TRBJ2-3, with D unclear. Per germline, CDR1 MNHNS and CDR2 SASEGT. The V end lost 2 bases, the J end lost 1 base, and 13 bases lay between the germline ends. The CDR3 loop spans 16 amino acids. The CDR3 DNA reads TGTGCCAGCAGTGAACTGGGGTTTCGAGGCACAGATACGCAGTATTTT. Its translation is CASSELGFRGTDTQYF.

The chain has TRBV9 and TRBJ2-2, with D perhaps matching TRBD1 (6 bases). The germline V and J ends were trimmed by 3 bases and 5 bases, with 8 bases remaining between them. This CDR3 is built from 13 residues. Per germline, CDR1 SGDLS and CDR2 YYNGEE. In nucleotides, the CDR3 is TGTGCCAGCAGCGCCACAGGGACCGGGGAGCTGTTTTTT. Its protein product is CASSATGTGELFF.

The J gene is TRBJ2-7, the V gene TRBV19; TRBD2 matches at 10 bases. This CDR3 is built from 19 residues. V shed 3 bases, J shed 1 base, and the junction held 15 bases outside the gene matches. CDR1 and CDR2 (germline): LNHDA, SQIVND (reference sequence). The DNA of the CDR3 is TGTGCCAGTAGTATTGCATCGGCTAGCGGGAGCCTCGGATCCTACGAGCAGTACTTC. It yields the protein CASSIASASGSLGSYEQYF.

The V gene is TRBV11-2, the J gene TRBJ2-3, with TRBD2 as a possible D gene (6 bases). Germline V gene lookup returns CDR1 SGHAT and CDR2 FQNNGV. Deletions cut 4 bases from V and 2 bases from J, with 22 bases between. The CDR3 extends over 18 amino acids. The CDR3 is CASSSQAYGRRDTDTQYF. CDR3 DNA sequence: TGTGCCAGCAGCTCTCAGGCTTACGGGCGGAGGGACACAGATACGCAGTATTTT.

The chain carries TRBV6-1 and TRBJ2-7, with TRBD2 matching 8 bases. Germline CDR1 MNHNS, CDR2 SASEGT. The CDR3 loop spans 14 amino acids. V trimming: 2 bases; J trimming: 2 bases; junction bases outside the gene matches: 2. The CDR3 sequence is CASSETGGTYEQYF. CDR3 sequence (DNA): TGTGCCAGCAGTGAAACGGGGGGGACCTACGAGCAGTACTTC.

This clone was picked up a small number of times. V gene TRBV7-9 combines with J gene TRBJ2-1; TRBD2 matches 9 bases. With V trimmed by 1 base and J by 8 bases, 9 bases remained unmatched. CDR3 length equals 16 residues. Per germline, CDR1 SEHNR and CDR2 FQNEAQ (reference sequence). The CDR3 nucleotides are TGTGCCAGCAGCTTAGGCCGAGCGGGAGGACGGGATGAGCAGTTCTTC. Its translation is CASSLGRAGGRDEQFF.

The chain couples TRBV27 to TRBJ2-1; 8 bases are shared with TRBD2. This CDR3 region has 15 residues. Germline V gene data show CDR1 as MNHEY and CDR2 as SMNVEV (reference sequence). The junction had 13 bases not matched to a gene; V was cut back by 7 bases and J by 8 bases. The CDR3 sequence is CASTTPSGSVYEQFF. CDR3 nucleotides: TGTGCCAGCACCACGCCCAGCGGGAGTGTCTATGAGCAGTTCTTC.

The table lists this clone with a few counts. The CDR3 here is CATIRPGDYGYTF. The CDR3, as DNA: TGTGCCACCATCCGTCCGGGGGACTATGGCTACACCTTC. J is TRBJ1-2 and V is TRBV28, with D tentatively TRBD1 (5 bases). This CDR3 comprises 13 residues. Germline lookup yields CDR1 MDHEN and CDR2 SYDVKM. Deletions cut 10 bases from V and 3 bases from J, with 15 bases between.

As to this clone: Given a much more abundant clone one base away, this may be a read error. The chain employs TRBV5-6 and TRBJ2-7, with TRBD1 matching over 11 bases. The germline CDR1 and CDR2 sequences are SGHDT and YYEEEE. This CDR3 region has 16 residues. The trim removed 1 base at V and 2 bases at J, leaving 5 bases unmatched. The CDR3: CASSLSPGQGAYEQYF. The CDR3 nucleotides read TGTGCCAGCAGCTTGTCACCGGGACAGGGGGCCTACGAGCAGTACTTC.

The genes are TRBV28 and TRBJ2-7; D unclear. This CDR3 contains 13 residues. Trimming took 7 bases from V and 3 from J, leaving 13 bases between them. Germline values: CDR1 MDHEN, CDR2 SYDVKM. In DNA form, the CDR3 reads TGTGCCAGCAAAGAGGTCAACAACTACGAGCAGTACTTC. As protein: CASKEVNNYEQYF.

This clone was observed a handful of times. This chain links TRBV29-1 with TRBJ2-4; D may be TRBD1 (7 bases). The CDR3 consists of 14 residues. Trimming took off 0 bases at V and 7 bases at J, with 13 bases between the two ends. Germline V gene data show CDR1 as SQVTM and CDR2 as ANQGSEA. CDR3: CSVEDRSGGNIQYF. In nucleotides, the CDR3 is TGCAGCGTTGAAGATCGGTCAGGGGGGAACATTCAGTACTTC.

This clone is termed medium-sized. In nucleotides, the CDR3 is TGTGCCAGCCGCCGAAGGGAGTGGCAGGTCAGGGACGAGCAGTACTTC. As protein: CASRRREWQVRDEQYF. This sequence joins TRBV25-1 and TRBJ2-7; D is tentatively TRBD1 or TRBD2 (5 bases each). Trimming stripped 8 bases from V and 5 bases from J, with 25 bases between. The CDR3 contains 16 residues. The germline V gene encodes CDR1 MGHDK and CDR2 SYGVNS.

The genes are TRBV27 and TRBJ2-1, with D possibly matching TRBD2 (6 bases). Trimming took off 6 bases at V and 3 bases at J, with 15 bases between the two ends. The CDR3 has 15 residues. Looked up from germline, CDR1 is MNHEY and CDR2 is SMNVEV (reference sequence). CDR3 region: CASSRGTTNYNEQFF. The CDR3 DNA follows: TGTGCCAGCAGCCGCGGGACCACCAACTACAATGAGCAGTTCTTC.

The rearrangement uses TRBV7-9 and TRBJ2-2; D is uncertain. From germline, CDR1 is SEHNR and CDR2 FQNEAQ (reference sequence). CDR3 length equals 13 residues. The V end was cut by 5 bases, the J end by 5 bases, with 9 bases between. DNA for the CDR3: TGTGCCAGCAGCCCGCCGTATACCGGGGAGCTGTTTTTT. Its translation is CASSPPYTGELFF.

This clone has just one count. The rearrangement joins TRBV6-5 to TRBJ2-5; D possibly corresponds to TRBD1 (5 bases). V dropped 5 bases and J dropped 5 bases, with 18 bases sitting between them. Per germline, CDR1 MNHEY and CDR2 SVGAGI. The CDR3 loop spans 15 amino acids. This CDR3 is CASSAGNSMWETQYF. As DNA, the CDR3 is TGTGCCAGCAGTGCAGGGAACTCAATGTGGGAGACCCAGTACTTC.

The chain links TRBV11-3 to TRBJ2-1, with D perhaps TRBD1 (5 bases). Per the germline V gene, CDR1 is SGHNT and CDR2 is YENEEA. The CDR3 covers 13 residues. V dropped 4 bases and J dropped 6 bases, with 10 bases sitting between them. CDR3 in DNA: TGTGCCAGCAGCTCGTACCAGGGCAATGAGCAGTTCTTC. Its protein product is CASSSYQGNEQFF.